This T cell receptor (beta chain) originates from a study of blood T cell repertoires in COVID-19. Unmatched junction bases numbered 4, after V lost 3 bases and J lost 1 base. Germline V gene lookup returns CDR1 KGHSH and CDR2 LQKENI. This CDR3 contains 15 residues. TCRdb's table, derived via immunoSEQ multiplex PCR, lists solely in-frame clones and lacks some. The sample consists of about 150,000 clones, around four fifths of them appearing once. This TCR came from a woman between 35 and 50 years old who had recovered from COVID-19. The sequencing input was PBMCs or T cells enriched from blood (not recorded which). The V and J genes are TRBV18 and TRBJ1-1; TRBD1 matches 8 bases. The CDR3 nucleotides are TGTGCCAGCTCACCCCCGGACAGGGCGAACACTGAAGCTTTCTTT. Translating gives CASSPPDRANTEAFF. The full variable domain, in which reference TRBV18 and TRBJ1-1 provide the parts outside the CDR3, is NAGVMQNPRHLVRRRGQEARLRCSPMKGHSHVYWYRQLPEEGLKFMVYLQKENIIDESGMPKERFSAEFPKEGPSILRIQQVVRGDSAAYFCASSPPDRANTEAFFGQGTRLTVV.